A selection of T cell receptor beta chains follows, all from one sample in a study of cytomegalovirus exposure and HLA in healthy donors. Generated by immunoSEQ multiplex PCR, the TCRdb table keeps only in-frame clones and is missing some. The sample holds around 150,000 clones; 88% are singletons and the top ten take around 3%. The sample was PBMCs. Receptor source: a man between 18 and 35 years old in good health and CMV-seronegative. Each CDR3 is given with its conserved first and last residue. The D gene is left open where the match is weak. A clone size is listed for some rows: how often the clone was seen (once, few, many), or a class if it is expanded.

CDR3 protein: CASSNGGQNYGYTF; CDR3 DNA: TGTGCCAGCAGTAACGGGGGGCAAAACTATGGCTACACCTTC; V gene: TRBV27; D gene: NA; clone size: NA; J gene: TRBJ1-2
CDR3 protein: CATSRPSDKPQHF; CDR3 DNA: TGTGCCACCAGCAGGCCCTCGGACAAGCCCCAGCATTTT; V gene: TRBV15; D gene: NA; clone size: NA; J gene: TRBJ1-5
CDR3 protein: CASSLISGTGGEPQHF; CDR3 DNA: TGTGCCAGCAGTCTGATATCCGGGACAGGGGGCGAGCCCCAGCATTTT; V gene: TRBV27; D gene: TRBD1; clone size: NA; J gene: TRBJ1-5
CDR3 protein: CASTLAGGLTYNEQFF; CDR3 DNA: TGCGCCAGCACTTTAGCGGGAGGCCTCACCTACAATGAGCAGTTCTTC; V gene: TRBV5-1; D gene: TRBD2; clone size: NA; J gene: TRBJ2-1
CDR3 protein: CASSYEGPGGADTQYF; CDR3 DNA: TGTGCCAGCAGTTACGAGGGACCCGGCGGGGCAGATACGCAGTATTTT; V gene: TRBV6-5; D gene: NA; clone size: NA; J gene: TRBJ2-3
CDR3 protein: CASSPGQANTGELFF; CDR3 DNA: TGCGCCAGCAGCCCGGGACAGGCGAACACCGGGGAGCTGTTTTTT; V gene: TRBV5-1; D gene: TRBD1; clone size: NA; J gene: TRBJ2-2
CDR3 protein: CAWKRDAYTDTQYF; CDR3 DNA: TGTGCCTGGAAGCGGGATGCCTACACAGATACGCAGTATTTT; V gene: TRBV30; D gene: TRBD2; clone size: many; J gene: TRBJ2-3
CDR3 protein: CASSADRATEAFF; CDR3 DNA: TGTGCCAGCAGTGCGGACAGGGCCACTGAAGCTTTCTTT; V gene: TRBV2; D gene: TRBD1; clone size: NA; J gene: TRBJ1-1
CDR3 protein: CASSWDRELETNEKLFF; CDR3 DNA: TGCGCCAGCAGCTGGGACAGGGAACTCGAAACTAATGAAAAACTGTTTTTT; V gene: TRBV5-1; D gene: TRBD1; clone size: NA; J gene: TRBJ1-4
CDR3 protein: CASTEDIIWTDSNQPQHF; CDR3 DNA: TGTGCCAGCACCGAAGATATCATCTGGACAGATAGCAATCAGCCCCAGCATTTT; V gene: TRBV2; D gene: NA; clone size: NA; J gene: TRBJ1-5
CDR3 protein: CASSFPPSGELFF; CDR3 DNA: TGTGCCAGCAGTTTCCCCCCTTCCGGGGAGCTGTTTTTT; V gene: TRBV27; D gene: NA; clone size: NA; J gene: TRBJ2-2
CDR3 protein: CASSQVTAGDIQYF; CDR3 DNA: TGCGCCAGCAGCCAAGTGACAGCGGGTGATATTCAGTACTTC; V gene: TRBV4-1; D gene: NA; clone size: NA; J gene: TRBJ2-4
CDR3 protein: CASTIGQGSYEQYF; CDR3 DNA: TGTGCCAGCACGATAGGACAGGGGTCCTACGAGCAGTACTTC; V gene: TRBV5-6; D gene: TRBD1; clone size: NA; J gene: TRBJ2-7
CDR3 protein: CASRLTGGRELAKNIQYF; CDR3 DNA: TGCGCCAGCAGATTGACAGGGGGCCGGGAACTAGCCAAAAACATTCAGTACTTC; V gene: TRBV5-1; D gene: TRBD1; clone size: NA; J gene: TRBJ2-4
CDR3 protein: CASSLGHLNTEAFF; CDR3 DNA: TGTGCCAGCAGCCTTGGACACCTGAACACTGAAGCTTTCTTT; V gene: TRBV13; D gene: NA; clone size: many; J gene: TRBJ1-1
CDR3 protein: CASSIISGLAKNIQYF; CDR3 DNA: TGTGCCAGTAGTATTATTAGCGGGCTAGCCAAAAACATTCAGTACTTC; V gene: TRBV19; D gene: TRBD2; clone size: NA; J gene: TRBJ2-4
CDR3 protein: CASTPSFPNYGYTF; CDR3 DNA: TGTGCCAGCACCCCTTCGTTTCCTAACTATGGCTACACCTTC; V gene: TRBV6-5; D gene: NA; clone size: NA; J gene: TRBJ1-2
CDR3 protein: CAWGFSGANVLTF; CDR3 DNA: TGTGCCTGGGGCTTCTCTGGGGCCAACGTCCTGACTTTC; V gene: TRBV2; D gene: NA; clone size: NA; J gene: TRBJ2-6
CDR3 protein: CASSLASGEAFF; CDR3 DNA: TGTGCCAGCAGCTTGGCCAGCGGTGAAGCTTTCTTT; V gene: TRBV5-4; D gene: NA; clone size: once; J gene: TRBJ1-1
CDR3 protein: CASNIGGTSGKLNEQFF; CDR3 DNA: TGTGCCAGCAATATAGGCGGGACTAGCGGGAAGTTGAATGAGCAGTTCTTC; V gene: TRBV5-4; D gene: TRBD2; clone size: NA; J gene: TRBJ2-1
CDR3 protein: CASSSDRAYGYTF; CDR3 DNA: TGTGCCAGCTCATCTGACAGGGCGTATGGCTACACCTTC; V gene: TRBV18; D gene: TRBD1; clone size: NA; J gene: TRBJ1-2
CDR3 protein: CASGFGLAGGPVNEQFF; CDR3 DNA: TGTGCTAGTGGTTTCGGACTAGCGGGGGGGCCGGTCAATGAGCAGTTCTTC; V gene: TRBV12-5; D gene: TRBD2; clone size: NA; J gene: TRBJ2-1
CDR3 protein: CASSETWGTGGVKGYTF; CDR3 DNA: TGTGCCAGCAGTGAAACGTGGGGGACAGGGGGCGTCAAAGGCTACACCTTC; V gene: TRBV2; D gene: TRBD1; clone size: NA; J gene: TRBJ1-2
CDR3 protein: CASSLWVAGGVVYF; CDR3 DNA: TGTGCCAGCAGTTTATGGGTAGCGGGAGGAGTTGTATACTTC; V gene: TRBV28; D gene: TRBD2; clone size: NA; J gene: TRBJ2-7
CDR3 protein: CASSLYGGSTDTQYF; CDR3 DNA: TGTGCCAGCAGCTTGTATGGCGGAAGCACAGATACGCAGTATTTT; V gene: TRBV5-6; D gene: NA; clone size: NA; J gene: TRBJ2-3
CDR3 protein: CASSLDRLLPEAFF; CDR3 DNA: TGTGCCAGCAGCTTGGACAGGTTGCTTCCTGAAGCTTTCTTT; V gene: TRBV7-8; D gene: TRBD1; clone size: NA; J gene: TRBJ1-1
CDR3 protein: CASSLYRVNTEAFF; CDR3 DNA: TGTGCCAGCAGCTTGTACAGGGTCAACACTGAAGCTTTCTTT; V gene: TRBV11-2; D gene: NA; clone size: NA; J gene: TRBJ1-1
CDR3 protein: CASSSGLAGYEQYF; CDR3 DNA: TGCGCCAGCAGCAGCGGACTAGCGGGCTACGAGCAGTACTTC; V gene: TRBV5-1; D gene: TRBD2; clone size: NA; J gene: TRBJ2-7
CDR3 protein: CAIAGLSTYNEQFF; CDR3 DNA: TGTGCCATCGCGGGACTATCGACCTACAATGAGCAGTTCTTC; V gene: TRBV10-3; D gene: TRBD2; clone size: NA; J gene: TRBJ2-1
CDR3 protein: CASSLQGARNQPQHF; CDR3 DNA: TGTGCCAGCAGCTTACAGGGGGCTCGGAATCAGCCCCAGCATTTT; V gene: TRBV7-9; D gene: TRBD1; clone size: NA; J gene: TRBJ1-5
CDR3 protein: CAISESGGSNQPQHF; CDR3 DNA: TGTGCCATCAGTGAGTCGGGGGGGAGCAATCAGCCCCAGCATTTT; V gene: TRBV10-3; D gene: NA; clone size: once; J gene: TRBJ1-5
CDR3 protein: CAVAGGRNTEAFF; CDR3 DNA: TGTGCAGTCGCAGGGGGCCGGAACACTGAAGCTTTCTTT; V gene: TRBV27; D gene: TRBD1; clone size: NA; J gene: TRBJ1-1
CDR3 protein: CASSQPLSRNTEAFF; CDR3 DNA: TGTGCCAGCAGCCAACCCCTCTCTCGGAACACTGAAGCTTTCTTT; V gene: TRBV4-2; D gene: NA; clone size: NA; J gene: TRBJ1-1
CDR3 protein: CASSEVGQRVSGANVLTF; CDR3 DNA: TGTGCCAGCAGTGAAGTAGGACAGAGGGTCTCTGGGGCCAACGTCCTGACTTTC; V gene: TRBV2; D gene: NA; clone size: NA; J gene: TRBJ2-6
CDR3 protein: CASSGGIKDGYTF; CDR3 DNA: TGTGCCAGCAGTGGCGGGATTAAGGATGGCTACACCTTC; V gene: TRBV25-1; D gene: NA; clone size: NA; J gene: TRBJ1-2
CDR3 protein: CASTQGAVNGPYGYTF; CDR3 DNA: TGTGCCAGCACTCAGGGGGCGGTGAACGGCCCCTATGGCTACACCTTC; V gene: TRBV28; D gene: TRBD1; clone size: NA; J gene: TRBJ1-2
CDR3 protein: CASSDPTSHEQFF; CDR3 DNA: TGCGCCAGCAGTGACCCGACTAGTCATGAGCAGTTCTTC; V gene: TRBV10-2; D gene: NA; clone size: NA; J gene: TRBJ2-1
CDR3 protein: CASVSGPGTEAFF; CDR3 DNA: TGTGCCAGCGTGTCAGGGCCCGGCACTGAAGCTTTCTTT; V gene: TRBV2; D gene: NA; clone size: NA; J gene: TRBJ1-1
CDR3 protein: CATRGTGRYNEQFF; CDR3 DNA: TGTGCCACCCGGGGGACAGGCCGCTACAATGAGCAGTTCTTC; V gene: TRBV27; D gene: TRBD1; clone size: NA; J gene: TRBJ2-1
CDR3 protein: CASGTGPTGELFF; CDR3 DNA: TGTGCCAGCGGGACAGGCCCCACCGGGGAGCTGTTTTTT; V gene: TRBV14; D gene: TRBD1; clone size: NA; J gene: TRBJ2-2
CDR3 protein: CAWNRLGGPEAFF; CDR3 DNA: TGTGCCTGGAACCGCCTGGGGGGACCTGAAGCTTTCTTT; V gene: TRBV30; D gene: NA; clone size: few; J gene: TRBJ1-1
CDR3 protein: CASGATGNTEAFF; CDR3 DNA: TGTGCCAGCGGGGCCACAGGGAACACTGAAGCTTTCTTT; V gene: TRBV2; D gene: NA; clone size: NA; J gene: TRBJ1-1
CDR3 protein: CASSPHSSNTGELFF; CDR3 DNA: TGTGCCAGCAGCCCCCATAGTTCGAACACCGGGGAGCTGTTTTTT; V gene: TRBV9; D gene: NA; clone size: NA; J gene: TRBJ2-2
CDR3 protein: CASQGEIAYGYTF; CDR3 DNA: TGTGCCAGCCAGGGGGAGATAGCCTATGGCTACACCTTC; V gene: TRBV28; D gene: TRBD1; clone size: NA; J gene: TRBJ1-2
CDR3 protein: CAWSDRIFGEQFF; CDR3 DNA: TGTGCCTGGAGTGACAGGATCTTTGGTGAGCAGTTCTTC; V gene: TRBV30; D gene: NA; clone size: NA; J gene: TRBJ2-1
CDR3 protein: CSAEGYYEQYF; CDR3 DNA: TGCAGTGCTGAGGGTTACTACGAGCAGTACTTC; V gene: TRBV20-1; D gene: NA; clone size: NA; J gene: TRBJ2-7
CDR3 protein: CASTDGGAQGTEAFF; CDR3 DNA: TGCGCCAGCACTGACGGAGGGGCGCAAGGAACTGAAGCTTTCTTT; V gene: TRBV10-1; D gene: NA; clone size: NA; J gene: TRBJ1-1
CDR3 protein: CASSELDSWNGYTF; CDR3 DNA: TGTGCCAGCAGTGAATTAGACAGTTGGAATGGCTACACCTTC; V gene: TRBV6-1; D gene: NA; clone size: once; J gene: TRBJ1-2
CDR3 protein: CASSLVRPASETEAFF; CDR3 DNA: TGTGCCAGCAGCTTAGTGCGGCCGGCGAGTGAGACTGAAGCTTTCTTT; V gene: TRBV7-9; D gene: NA; clone size: NA; J gene: TRBJ1-1
CDR3 protein: CASSQTSGSFNEQFF; CDR3 DNA: TGTGCCAGTAGTCAGACTAGCGGGAGTTTCAATGAGCAGTTCTTC; V gene: TRBV19; D gene: TRBD2; clone size: once; J gene: TRBJ2-1
CDR3 protein: CASSQSGTGGRDYGYTF; CDR3 DNA: TGCGCCAGCAGCCAATCCGGGACAGGGGGGAGGGACTATGGCTACACCTTC; V gene: TRBV4-3; D gene: TRBD1; clone size: NA; J gene: TRBJ1-2
CDR3 protein: CASSMGGSTDTQYF; CDR3 DNA: TGTGCCAGTAGTATGGGGGGGAGCACAGATACGCAGTATTTT; V gene: TRBV19; D gene: TRBD2; clone size: NA; J gene: TRBJ2-3
CDR3 protein: CASSQDLGTAMRETQYF; CDR3 DNA: TGCGCCAGCAGCCAAGATCTCGGGACAGCCATGCGGGAGACCCAGTACTTC; V gene: TRBV4-1; D gene: TRBD1; clone size: NA; J gene: TRBJ2-5
CDR3 protein: CASSYSRGTEAFF; CDR3 DNA: TGTGCCAGCAGTTACTCGAGAGGGACTGAAGCTTTCTTT; V gene: TRBV6-5; D gene: NA; clone size: NA; J gene: TRBJ1-1